Listed here are 28 T cell receptor beta chains from one sample, sequenced in a study of T cell responses to AZD1222 COVID-19 vaccine. Measured with immunoSEQ multiplex PCR; TCRdb has only the in-frame clones, and not every one. Here the sample spans about 66,000 clones, 70% to 80% being singletons. Here the sequenced sample was peripheral blood, taken on day 0 of MenACWY control vaccination. Receptor source: an adult in good health.

This clone has only a few counts. The gene calls are TRBV20-1 and TRBJ1-1; TRBD1 might be the D (6 bases). Germline lookup yields CDR1 DFQATT and CDR2 SNEGSKA (reference sequence). The CDR3 extends over 11 amino acids. Trimming stripped 7 bases from V and 4 bases from J, with 10 bases between. Here the CDR3 reads CSGQGTTEAFF. In DNA form, the CDR3 reads TGCAGTGGCCAGGGGACCACTGAAGCTTTCTTT.

The chain couples TRBV30 to TRBJ1-5; possibly TRBD1 for D (6 bases). The ends were cut back, 0 bases at V and 7 bases at J, with 13 bases in the middle. From germline, CDR1 is GTSNPN and CDR2 SVGIG (reference sequence). The CDR3 extends over 14 amino acids. CDR3 coding DNA: TGTGCCTGGAGTGTAGTAGGGGGTGGACAGCCCCAGCATTTT. Translation: CAWSVVGGGQPQHF. Variable domain in full (rest from reference TRBV30 and TRBJ1-5): SQTIHQWPATLVQPVGSPLSLECTVEGTSNPNLYWYRQAAGRGLQLLFYSVGIGQISSEVPQNLSASRPQDRQFILSSKKLLLSDSGFYLCAWSVVGGGQPQHFGDGTRLSIL.

This rearrangement joins TRBV14 to TRBJ2-7, with 10 bases that match TRBD1. Germline V gene lookup returns CDR1 SGHDN and CDR2 FVKESK. The length of the CDR3 is 13 residues. V was pared by 9 bases and J by 7 bases, with 9 bases of the junction left unmatched. The CDR3 here is CARGQGRVGEQYF. The CDR3 DNA is TGTGCCAGGGGACAGGGGAGAGTGGGGGAGCAGTACTTC.

The chain has TRBV5-1 and TRBJ2-5, with D possibly matching TRBD2 (5 bases). Per the germline V gene, CDR1 is SGHRS and CDR2 is YFSETQ. The V end was cut by 5 bases, the J end by 4 bases, with 18 bases between. The CDR3 runs to 15 residues. The CDR3 DNA reads TGCGCCAGCAGTGCTTCTTCTGGAAGCGGAGAGACCCAGTACTTC. Translated, it gives CASSASSGSGETQYF.

V is TRBV6-6 and J is TRBJ1-1, with a weak D call TRBD1 (6 bases). CDR1 MNHNY and CDR2 SVGAGI come from the germline V gene (reference sequence). The CDR3 spans 12 residues. Trimming left V 6 bases short and J 5 bases short, with 10 bases between. CDR3: CASSPTGTEAFF. The CDR3 DNA reads as TGTGCCAGCAGCCCGACAGGAACTGAAGCTTTCTTT.

J is TRBJ1-4 and V is TRBV7-2; TRBD1 might be the D (6 bases). Deletions cut 5 bases from V and 3 bases from J, with 13 bases between. CDR3 length: 15 amino acids. Germline V gene sequence: CDR1 SGHTA, CDR2 FQGNSA. The CDR3 region has the DNA TGTGCCAGCAGCCTGCAGGGGATGGCTAATGAAAAACTGTTTTTT. It specifies CASSLQGMANEKLFF.

This chain uses TRBV6-5 with TRBJ1-5; 11 bases align to TRBD1. This CDR3 has 15 amino acids. The germline CDR1 and CDR2 sequences are MNHEY and SVGAGI. V dropped 8 bases and J dropped 5; count of bases not matched to a gene: 8. In DNA form, the CDR3 reads TGTGCCAGCGACCCTGGACAGGGGGCATATCAGCCCCAGCATTTT. Amino acid sequence: CASDPGQGAYQPQHF.

The chain combines TRBV7-8 with TRBJ1-3, with 8 positions matching TRBD1. The germline gives CDR1 SGHVS, CDR2 FQNEAQ. The CDR3 has 13 residues. Germline trimming cut 5 bases from V and 7 bases from J; bases unmatched to any gene: 4. The CDR3 sequence: CASSPRQGNTIYF. The CDR3 DNA sequence: TGTGCCAGCAGCCCTCGACAGGGGAACACCATATATTTT.

V is TRBV6-4 and J is TRBJ2-2; 8 bases agree with TRBD1. The CDR3 loop spans 14 amino acids. J was trimmed by 4 bases and V by 2 bases; bases with no gene match: 0. CDR1 is MRHNA, CDR2 SNTAGT, per germline. CDR3 DNA: TGTGCCAGCAGTGACGGACAGGGCACCGGGGAGCTGTTTTTT. As protein: CASSDGQGTGELFF.

This chain connects TRBV2 to TRBJ1-5; D ambiguous. The CDR3 runs 15 residues. With 2 bases removed from V and 0 bases from J, the gap between germline ends came to 8 bases. Germline V gives CDR1 SNHLY, CDR2 FYNNEI. DNA of the CDR3: TGTGCCAGCAGTGAATTGGTATATAGCAATCAGCCCCAGCATTTT. Translation gives CASSELVYSNQPQHF.

This clone was seen once. V usage is TRBV5-5 and J usage is TRBJ2-3; maybe TRBD2 (5 bases). The V and J ends lost 4 bases and 7 bases respectively, with 19 bases between them. There are 15 residues in the CDR3. Germline V CDR1 and CDR2: SGHKS, YYEKEE (reference sequence). The DNA for the CDR3 is TGTGCCAGCAGCCGCTATGAGGGCAACCGGAATACGCAGTATTTT. It specifies CASSRYEGNRNTQYF.

V and J are TRBV12-3 or TRBV12-4 and TRBJ1-2; D is unresolved. This CDR3 comprises 13 residues. V lost 1 base, J lost 1 base, and 4 bases lay in between. The CDR3 bases are TGTGCCAGCAGTTTAGGACTTAACTATGGCTACACCTTC. This encodes CASSLGLNYGYTF.

The rearrangement uses TRBV6-5 and TRBJ1-2; 8 nucleotides match TRBD1. The V gene's germline CDR1 is MNHEY and CDR2 SVGAGI. The CDR3 runs to 13 residues. With 6 bases clipped from V and 7 bases from J, the junction kept 7 bases outside the gene matches. The DNA of the CDR3 is TGTGCCAGCAGGTTGACAGGGGATAGTGGCTACACCTTC. As protein: CASRLTGDSGYTF.

The V call is TRBV19, the J call TRBJ2-3, with D tentatively TRBD2 (6 bases). Germline loops: CDR1 LNHDA, CDR2 SQIVND (reference sequence). The ends were cut back, 3 bases at V and 2 bases at J, with 9 bases in the middle. This CDR3 region has 14 residues. The CDR3 spells CASSMGLLTDTQYF. DNA for the CDR3: TGTGCCAGTAGTATGGGACTTCTCACAGATACGCAGTATTTT.

The genes are TRBV5-1 and TRBJ1-4; D is possibly TRBD1 (5 bases). Germline-derived CDR1 and CDR2 are SGHRS and YFSETQ. This CDR3 region has 16 residues. V lost 0 bases and J 0 bases, leaving 9 bases between the germline ends. The CDR3 DNA follows: TGCGCCAGCAGCTTGGGTAGACAGACAACTAATGAAAAACTGTTTTTT. Translating gives CASSLGRQTTNEKLFF.

This clone was counted only a few times. The gene calls are TRBV5-5 and TRBJ2-3; no reliable D call. Trimming removed 1 base at V and 2 bases at J, with 8 bases between. The CDR3 is 14 residues long. In germline, CDR1 is SGHKS, CDR2 YYEKEE (reference sequence). The CDR3 DNA is TGTGCCAGCAGCTTGTGGGTTGCCACAGATACGCAGTATTTT. Protein product: CASSLWVATDTQYF. Variable domain in full (rest from reference TRBV5-5 and TRBJ2-3): DAGVTQSPTHLIKTRGQQVTLRCSPISGHKSVSWYQQVLGQGPQFIFQYYEKEERGRGNFPDRFSARQFPNYSSELNVNALLLGDSALYLCASSLWVATDTQYFGPGTRLTVL.

This chain uses TRBV7-6 with TRBJ1-3; a possible D gene is TRBD1 (6 bases). The CDR3 spans 17 residues. From germline, CDR1 is SGHVS and CDR2 FNYEAQ. The V and J ends lost 1 base and 0 bases respectively, with 13 bases between them. This chain's CDR3 is CASSLEPGVYSGNTIYF. The CDR3 DNA reads as TGTGCCAGCAGCTTAGAGCCAGGGGTTTACTCTGGAAACACCATATATTTT. The full variable domain, in which reference TRBV7-6 and TRBJ1-3 provide the parts outside the CDR3, is GAGVSQSPRYKVTKRGQDVALRCDPISGHVSLYWYRQALGQGPEFLTYFNYEAQQDKSGLPNDRFSAERPEGSISTLTIQRTEQRDSAMYRCASSLEPGVYSGNTIYFGEGSWLTVV.

The V call is TRBV9, the J call TRBJ1-3; D is ambiguous. Germline V gene sequence: CDR1 SGDLS, CDR2 YYNGEE. Trimming shortened V by 0 bases and J by 3 bases, and 10 bases separated the two germline ends. The CDR3 extends over 15 amino acids. Here the CDR3 reads CASSVGLDGGNTIYF. Here the CDR3 DNA reads TGTGCCAGCAGCGTAGGATTAGACGGTGGAAACACCATATATTTT.

This chain connects TRBV5-1 to TRBJ2-2; 8 bases are a match to TRBD1. There are 17 residues in the CDR3. Germline trimming cut 1 base from V and 1 base from J; bases unmatched to any gene: 6. CDR1 is SGHRS, CDR2 YFSETQ, per germline. The DNA for the CDR3 is TGCGCCAGCAGCTTGACCGGACAGGGAAGGAACACCGGGGAGCTGTTTTTT. This sequence encodes CASSLTGQGRNTGELFF.

This rearrangement joins TRBV12-3 or TRBV12-4 to TRBJ2-2; D unresolved. The CDR3 has 12 residues. Trimming cost V 6 bases and J 4 bases, with 6 bases left between them. As DNA, the CDR3 is TGTGCCAGCAGCTGGGGCACCGGGGAGCTGTTTTTT. This codes for CASSWGTGELFF.

This chain connects TRBV16 to TRBJ2-1; TRBD2 matches 8 bases. After removal of 1 base from V and 8 bases from J, the junction contained 7 bases not matched to a gene. The CDR3 is 15 residues long. The germline V gene has CDR1 KGHSY and CDR2 FQNENV. CDR3 coding DNA: TGTGCCAGCAGCCAATTGGTAGCGGGAAGGTATGAGCAGTTCTTC. Encoded protein: CASSQLVAGRYEQFF.

The chain combines TRBV30 with TRBJ1-2; no firm D call. CDR3 length equals 12 residues. Germline values: CDR1 GTSNPN, CDR2 SVGIG (reference sequence). The V and J ends lost 1 base and 6 bases respectively, with 9 bases between them. CDR3 nucleotide sequence: TGTGCCTGGAGTGGAGGGATTAATGGCTACACCTTC. Translated: CAWSGGINGYTF.

This clone was detected once. The V and J genes are TRBV7-8 and TRBJ2-7; 9 nucleotides align to TRBD2. Trimming cost V 6 bases and J 3 bases; bases outside gene matches: 9. Germline V CDR1 and CDR2: SGHVS, FQNEAQ. The CDR3 extends over 15 amino acids. Here the CDR3 DNA reads TGTGCCAGCAGTCCCGGGCGAGCGGGGGGCTACGAGCAGTACTTC. Its translation is CASSPGRAGGYEQYF.

In its sample, this clone was seen once. The chain combines TRBV3-1 (or the pseudogene TRBV3-2) with TRBJ2-3, with a tentative D call TRBD2 (6 bases). The germline V gene has CDR1 LGHDT and CDR2 YNNKEL (reference sequence). V shed 5 bases and J shed 4 bases, with 25 bases lying between them. The CDR3 has 18 residues. The CDR3 bases are TGTGCCAGCAGCTCACGATACACTAGCTCATTTGGCGCAGATACGCAGTATTTT. This gives the protein CASSSRYTSSFGADTQYF.

This sequence joins TRBV7-2 and TRBJ2-3; 14 bases line up with TRBD2. The CDR3 runs 18 residues. V shed 5 bases and J 2 bases; nucleotides not matched to a gene: 9. The germline V gene has CDR1 SGHTA and CDR2 FQGNSA. CDR3 amino acids: CASSPTSGGAGDTDTQYF. In DNA, the CDR3 is TGTGCCAGCAGCCCGACTAGCGGGGGGGCCGGGGACACAGATACGCAGTATTTT.

Only a few counts were recorded for this clone. The chain is built from TRBV18 and TRBJ1-1; D unclear. The germline V and J ends were trimmed by 5 bases and 6 bases, with 22 bases remaining between them. The germline V gene has CDR1 KGHSH and CDR2 LQKENI. This CDR3 region has 16 residues. The CDR3 spells CASSLARRTVGAEAFF. As DNA, the CDR3 is TGTGCCAGCTCATTAGCACGTCGGACGGTCGGCGCTGAAGCTTTCTTT.

The J gene is TRBJ1-4, the V gene TRBV7-2; D may be TRBD1 (6 bases). Germline V lookup: CDR1 SGHTA, CDR2 FQGNSA. Trimming removed 4 bases from V and 5 bases from J, with 11 bases in between. The CDR3 contains 14 residues. In nucleotides, the CDR3 is TGTGCCAGCAGCTCGGGACATCCGAATGAAAAACTGTTTTTT. It is translated as CASSSGHPNEKLFF.

The chain has TRBV7-9 and TRBJ1-1; no firm D call. Trimming removed 2 bases at V and 7 bases at J, with 8 bases between. CDR3 length: 12 amino acids. Germline CDR1 and CDR2: SEHNR and FQNEAQ (reference sequence). The DNA of the CDR3 is TGTGCCAGCAGCTTAAAGGGTTTTGAAGCTTTCTTT. Its protein is CASSLKGFEAFF. The whole variable domain, remainder taken from reference TRBV7-9 and TRBJ1-1, is DTGVSQNPRHKITKRGQNVTFRCDPISEHNRLYWYRQTLGQGPEFLTYFQNEAQLEKSRLLSDRFSAERPKGSFSTLEIQRTEQGDSAMYLCASSLKGFEAFFGQGTRLTVV.